This T cell receptor (beta chain) originates from a study of PD-1 blockade in classical Hodgkin lymphoma (TCRdb year 2020). For the study in its entirety: Nivolumab dosing was 3 mg/kg intravenously every 2 weeks, continuing until either disease progression or unacceptable toxicity. A peripheral blood immune signature of response to PD-1 blockade in classical Hodgkin lymphoma was defined using TCR beta sequencing and CyTOF. General findings and caveats noted by the study authors: Baseline diversity similar to that of newly diagnosed patients was observed in trial patients achieving complete response, whereas significantly lower diversity was observed in partial responders and progressors. Baseline TCR diversity was reported to be lower in newly diagnosed patients than in healthy donors, and even lower in relapsed/refractory patients. Only a single clinical trial cohort was studied, and what caused the repertoire differences, possibly disease activity or prior therapy, remained undefined. A significant rise by C4D1 was seen in CD4+ but not CD8+ TCR diversity (p=0.0027 vs p=0.16), with the rise being most apparent in complete responders (p=0.02). Patients starting nivolumab less than 1 year after ASCT had lower diversity and were excluded from later analyses to avoid confounding by immune reconstitution.

Details on this clone: No antigen is known for it. No qualities accompany the bases; no much larger clone lies one base away.

The Qiagen DNeasy kit was used to extract genomic DNA both from unsorted PBMCs and from the negatively selected CD4+ and CD8+ fractions. Using primers that anneal to V and J segments, immunoSEQ multiplex PCR amplified the TCR beta CDR3 regions. A synthetic immune receptor repertoire was used to minimize amplification bias, and any remaining bias was removed computationally after sequencing. Per the authors' processing: Custom Python scripts were used to quantify repertoire diversity as the Shannon entropy index. Unsorted, CD4+ and CD8+ repertoires were analyzed separately, except for combined analyses in which CD4+ and CD8+ sequences were merged in silico. Clonal expansion was defined as a frequency increase of at least 2-fold after treatment compared with C1D1, and clones undetected at baseline were assigned a pseudocount of 0.5. Singleton clones were defined as clones with 0 or 1 copy at C1D1, and non-singleton clones were defined as clones with 2 or more copies. By matching protein sequences in sorted samples from the same patient, clones expanded in unsorted samples were annotated as CD4+, CD8+ or unknown. Wilcoxon tests on paired samples were used to test diversity changes from C1D1 to C4D1. Drawn from immuneACCESS, this table holds only the in-frame rearrangements with V and J called that TCRdb kept. Clones are partly lost; checked studies trace under half to an unresolved V gene and leave the rest unexplained. The DNA was the basis for D and trimming; V, J and clone size are from that table. The sample table records around 65,000 clones; around 89% of these occur just once. Jointly, the top ten make up about 15% of the sample.

Spanning cysteine to phenylalanine, the CDR3 consists of 15 amino acids. This entry keeps only the CDR3 DNA: 45 bases, framed from base 1. V was cut back by 0 bases and J by 5 bases, leaving a gap of 14 bases between them. For CDR1 and CDR2, the germline V gene lists SGDLS and YYNGEE. Reading the label with the study, this specimen's time point is: cycle 1 day 1 (C1D1), immediately before nivolumab initiation. Every trial patient had relapsed after autologous stem cell transplantation, and cohorts A, B and C differed in prior brentuximab vedotin exposure. The trial cohort comprised more than 55 patients with relapsed/refractory classical Hodgkin lymphoma whose best overall responses were complete response, partial response or progressive disease. In the multi-cohort phase II CheckMate 205 trial, trial patients received single-agent nivolumab. An independent review committee assessed best overall response using the 2007 International Working Group response criteria. Trial PBMCs were collected immediately before nivolumab initiation (C1D1) and during therapy at cycle 2 day 1 and cycle 4 day 1. After peripheral blood was drawn into 8 mL Vacutainer Cell Preparation Tubes, PBMCs were isolated by centrifugation and then cryopreserved.

This chain is built from TRBV9 and TRBJ1-2; confidence is insufficient to name the D gene. The sequenced sample was peripheral blood mononuclear cells (PBMCs), obtained at baseline. The sequence was obtained from a human donor with classical Hodgkin lymphoma. The CDR3 in this case is CASSVDRGSNYGYTF. The nucleotide sequence is TGTGCCAGCAGCGTAGACCGTGGGAGCAATTATGGCTACACCTTC.